This T cell receptor (beta chain) was identified during a study of blood T cell repertoires in COVID-19. The table came from immunoSEQ multiplex PCR; TCRdb's copy has only in-frame clones and leaves some out. The sample holds approximately 70,000 clones, about 89% seen once. V was shortened by 7 bases and J by 5 bases, with 20 bases between the two germline ends. The length of the CDR3 is 15 residues. CDR1 and CDR2 from the germline V gene are LNHDA and SQIVND (reference sequence). The chain couples TRBV19 to TRBJ1-2; no firm D call. Specimen: peripheral blood. This TCR came from a man aged 45-65 years with COVID-19, enrolled during active disease. The CDR3 bases are TGTGCCAGTAAACGGGTAATGGGGAGAGAATATGGCTACACCTTC. As protein: CASKRVMGREYGYTF.